This entry lists 21 T cell receptor beta chains sequenced from one sample in a study of blood T cells in healthy people across ages. With a J-beta primer mix and a sample-barcoded 5' primer, a second PCR ran about 6 to 11 cycles. TCRdb analysed the 5' RACE reads with MiXCR anew, one entry per CDR3 protein. Of about 810,000 distinct CDR3 sequences in the sample, about 34% were seen once. The source material was blood. These receptors came from a man aged 18 to 29 in good health.

J is TRBJ2-3 and V is TRBV20-1; a possible D gene is TRBD2 (5 bases). The CDR3 spans 16 residues. The V gene's germline CDR1 is DFQATT and CDR2 SNEGSKA (reference sequence). V was cut by 0 bases and J by 2 bases, with 15 bases left in between. The CDR3 sequence: CSAREGASPYTDTQYF. In DNA form, the CDR3 reads TGCAGTGCTAGAGAAGGTGCTAGCCCCTACACAGATACGCAGTATTTT.

Points on this clonotype: This sequence may be a read error, since a much larger clone differs from it by one base. V usage is TRBV12-3 or TRBV12-4 and J usage is TRBJ2-5; D call uncertain. Trimming pared 10 bases from V and 2 bases from J, leaving 11 bases between. The CDR3 length is 12 residues. The CDR3 DNA sequence: TGTGCCAACCGGAAGGGTCAAGAGACCCAGTACTTC. This gives the protein CANRKGQETQYF.

This chain uses TRBV10-3 with TRBJ2-5, with 10 nucleotides matching TRBD1. The DNA end is more similar to TRBJ2-7, so the J call may be wrong. Germline CDR1 is ENHRY and CDR2 is SYGVKD. The CDR3 covers 14 residues. Here the CDR3 reads CAISEDRGPYEQYF. CDR3 coding DNA: TGTGCCATCAGTGAGGACAGGGGGCCCTACGAGCAGTACTTC.

The V gene is TRBV6-5, the J gene TRBJ2-7, with D unresolved. Trimming cost V 4 bases and J 4 bases, with 14 bases left between them. CDR3 length: 14 residues. Germline V gives CDR1 MNHEY, CDR2 SVGAGI. The chain's CDR3 is CASSSGPSIYEQYF. In nucleotides, the CDR3 is TGTGCCAGCAGTTCTGGGCCATCGATATACGAGCAGTACTTC.

The chain uses TRBV20-1 and TRBJ2-3, with a tentative D call TRBD1 (6 bases). This CDR3 contains 15 residues. Germline CDR1 and CDR2: DFQATT and SNEGSKA (reference sequence). V gave up 4 bases and J gave up 1 base, with 15 bases separating them. As DNA, the CDR3 is TGCAGTGCTATCGGTTTGACAGGTGGCACAGATACGCAGTATTTT. Encoded protein: CSAIGLTGGTDTQYF.

This clonotype was seen a handful of times. The gene calls are TRBV3-1 and TRBJ1-2; 9 nucleotides match TRBD1. This CDR3 has 16 residues. Germline trimming cut 0 bases from V and 4 bases from J; bases unmatched to any gene: 6. Germline V gene lookup returns CDR1 LGHDT and CDR2 YNNKEL (reference sequence). The CDR3 nucleotides are TGTGCCAGCAGCCAAGATTCAAGACAGGGGGGCTATGGCTACACCTTC. This codes for CASSQDSRQGGYGYTF.

The chain couples TRBV20-1 to TRBJ2-3; 12 bases fit TRBD2. This CDR3 contains 15 residues. Trimming removed 6 bases from V and 4 bases from J; junction bases left unmatched: 8. Germline CDR1 DFQATT, CDR2 SNEGSKA (reference sequence). CDR3 region: CSAASSGGAADTQYF. The CDR3 nucleotides are TGCAGTGCAGCCTCTAGCGGGGGGGCGGCAGATACGCAGTATTTT.

This clonotype was seen more than once but under ten times. The CDR3 sequence: CASSKRTFRGPDTQYF. The CDR3 nucleotides are TGTGCCAGCTCGAAACGAACTTTCAGGGGGCCCGATACGCAGTATTTT. The chain links TRBV28 to TRBJ2-3; the match to TRBD1 covers 8 bases. The CDR3 has 16 residues. CDR1 and CDR2 from the germline V gene are MDHEN and SYDVKM. With 8 bases clipped from V and 6 bases from J, the junction kept 16 bases outside the gene matches.

A note on this clonotype: A much larger clone differs from this one at a single base, so this may be a read error. V and J are TRBV12-3 or TRBV12-4 and TRBJ2-1; 7 bases are a match to TRBD1. This CDR3 spans 15 amino acids. CDR3 region: CTSSQGDTSSNEQFF. As DNA, the CDR3 is TGTACCAGCAGCCAGGGGGACACCTCCTCCAATGAGCAGTTCTTC.

This clonotype was seen only a few times. The chain links TRBV10-3 to TRBJ1-6, with a tentative D call TRBD1 (5 bases). There are 16 residues in the CDR3. Trimming shortened V by 3 bases and J by 6 bases, and 15 bases separated the two germline ends. Germline CDR1 is ENHRY and CDR2 is SYGVKD. The DNA of the CDR3 is TGTGCCATCAGTGAAGACCCGGGACGGACTAATTCACCCCTCCACTTT. Amino acid sequence: CAISEDPGRTNSPLHF.

This chain links TRBV4-1 with TRBJ2-7, with D perhaps matching TRBD2 (5 bases). The CDR3 consists of 15 residues. CDR1 MGHRA and CDR2 YSYEKL come from the germline V gene. V shed 1 base and J shed 12 bases, with 22 bases lying between them. This chain's CDR3 is CASSQARTSVEPRYF. Written as DNA, the CDR3 is TGCGCCAGCAGCCAAGCCCGGACTTCTGTTGAGCCCCGGTACTTC.

This chain links TRBV10-2 with TRBJ1-1; D call uncertain. This CDR3 has 13 residues. CDR1 is WSHSY and CDR2 is SAAADI in the germline V gene. Trimming shortened V by 3 bases and J by 1 base, and 6 bases separated the two germline ends. The CDR3 sequence: CASSDRENTEAFF. The CDR3 DNA reads as TGCGCCAGCAGTGATCGGGAGAACACTGAAGCTTTCTTT.

This clonotype has a count of ten or more. The chain joins TRBV4-2 to TRBJ2-5; 10 bases fit TRBD2. The CDR3 contains 15 residues. The J segment lost 5 bases and the V segment lost 0 bases, leaving 3 bases of the junction unmatched. The V gene's germline CDR1 is LGHNA and CDR2 YNFKEQ. The CDR3 DNA reads as TGTGCCAGCAGCCAAGAAGCGGGGGGGCATGAGACCCAGTACTTC. It yields the protein CASSQEAGGHETQYF.

Worth noting for this clonotype: This sequence may be a read error, since a much larger clone differs from it by one base. Written as DNA, the CDR3 is TGTGCCAGCAGTTACCCTCTGGCAGGGCCGCGTAACTATGGCTACACCTTC. Its protein is CASSYPLAGPRNYGYTF. The V and J genes are TRBV6-6 and TRBJ1-2, with a tentative D call TRBD1 (5 bases). V dropped 2 bases and J dropped 1 base, with 17 bases sitting between them. Germline V gene sequence: CDR1 MNHNY, CDR2 SVGAGI (reference sequence). The CDR3 has 17 residues.

This chain links TRBV12-3 or TRBV12-4 with TRBJ2-7; TRBD1 matches at 7 bases. V lost 1 base to trimming and J lost 5 bases; unmatched junction nucleotides: 8. The CDR3 is made up of 15 amino acids. CDR3 protein: CASSLGRGRRNEQYF. The CDR3 DNA sequence: TGTGCCAGCAGTTTAGGAAGGGGGCGCCGGAACGAGCAGTACTTC.

This sequence joins TRBV5-1 and TRBJ2-1, with 13 bases matching TRBD2. Per germline, CDR1 SGHRS and CDR2 YFSETQ. Trimming at V came to 4 bases and at J to 0 bases, leaving 4 bases not matched to a gene. The CDR3 runs to 17 residues. CDR3 nucleotides: TGCGCCAGCAGCCCTACTAGCGGGGGGGCCTCCTACAATGAGCAGTTCTTC. Translating it yields CASSPTSGGASYNEQFF.

As for this clonotype: Possible read error: a much larger clone is one base away. V is TRBV4-2 and J is TRBJ2-4; D is perhaps TRBD2 (6 bases). The assigned J gene may be wrong: the sequence end matches TRBJ2-5 better. Germline CDR1 reads LGHNA; CDR2 reads YNFKEQ. This CDR3 contains 16 residues. The CDR3 reads CASSQGTGGDHETQYF. CDR3 DNA sequence: TGTGCCAGCAGCCAGGGGACTGGCGGGGATCACGAGACCCAGTACTTC.

The rearrangement links TRBV29-1 to TRBJ1-1; tentatively, D is TRBD1 (5 bases). Germline lookup yields CDR1 SQVTM and CDR2 ANQGSEA. V lost 6 bases to trimming and J lost 5 bases, with 19 bases between them. The CDR3 contains 14 residues. The CDR3 bases are TGCAGCGTCCGGGGAACCAGGGAGGGAACTGAAGCTTTCTTT. Translating gives CSVRGTREGTEAFF.

This clonotype has a count of ten or more. The chain couples TRBV20-1 to TRBJ2-7; possible D gene TRBD1, 6 bases. Germline lookup yields CDR1 DFQATT and CDR2 SNEGSKA (reference sequence). The CDR3 length is 13 residues. With 1 base removed from V and 4 bases from J, the gap between germline ends came to 11 bases. CDR3 loop: CSARARTVYEQYF. CDR3 in DNA: TGCAGTGCTAGAGCCAGGACAGTTTACGAGCAGTACTTC.

This sequence joins TRBV2 and TRBJ2-1, with 10 bases identical to TRBD1. The CDR3 is 15 amino acids. V was clipped by 6 bases and J by 3 bases; unmatched bases: 5. The germline V gene encodes CDR1 SNHLY and CDR2 FYNNEI. CDR3 DNA sequence: TGTGCCAGCAGGACCGGGACAGGGGACTACAATGAGCAGTTCTTC. Translating gives CASRTGTGDYNEQFF.

This clonotype was picked up a small number of times. The V call is TRBV28, the J call TRBJ2-1, with D perhaps assigned TRBD1 or TRBD2 (5 bases each). The germline V gene encodes CDR1 MDHEN and CDR2 SYDVKM. CDR3 size: 13 residues. The V end lost 0 bases, the J end lost 5 bases, and 5 bases lay between the germline ends. DNA for the CDR3: TGTGCCAGCAGTTTATGGGGGGACAATGAGCAGTTCTTC. Translation gives CASSLWGDNEQFF.